The 9 T cell receptor beta chains in this list originate from one sample, sequenced in a study of T cells in Graves' hyperthyroidism and ophthalmopathy. Amplified TCR beta CDR3 regions derived from RNA transcripts. With the HTBI primer set, the TCR CDR3 went through a first round of RT-PCR. TCRdb re-derived calls from the multiplex PCR reads in MiXCR, one entry per CDR3 protein. The sample has 500,000 to 750,000 distinct CDR3 sequences; about 45% are singletons. Sequenced: peripheral blood or thyroid tissue (not recorded which). The receptors come from a woman younger than 30 with Graves' hyperthyroidism.

This clonotype was counted many times. The CDR3 sequence is CASSLGPLRSGRAWRTQYF. The CDR3 DNA reads TGTGCCAGCAGCTTAGGCCCACTAAGGAGCGGGAGGGCATGGCGGACCCAGTACTTC. The chain links TRBV11-2 to TRBJ2-5; 10 bases are shared with TRBD2. In germline, CDR1 is SGHAT, CDR2 FQNNGV. CDR3 length: 19 amino acids. With V trimmed by 1 base and J by 7 bases, 18 bases remained unmatched. Looking up the rest from reference TRBV11-2 and TRBJ2-5 gives the full variable domain: EAGVAQSPRYKIIEKRQSVAFWCNPISGHATLYWYQQILGQGPKLLIQFQNNGVVDDSQLPKDRFSAERLKGVDSTLKIQPAKLEDSAVYLCASSLGPLRSGRAWRTQYFGPGTRLLVL.

To note about this clonotype: The junction shows a germline mismatch at one end, possibly a read error. The CDR3 here is CAWSRDRDTEAFF. The CDR3 DNA reads TGTGCATGGAGTCGGGACAGGGACACTGAAGCTTTCTTT. The chain uses TRBV30 and TRBJ1-1, with TRBD1 matching over 9 bases. The CDR3 totals 13 residues. Germline CDR1 reads GTSNPN; CDR2 reads SVGIG (reference sequence). Full variable domain (outside the CDR3, taken from reference TRBV30 and TRBJ1-1): SQTIHQWPATLVQPVGSPLSLECTVEGTSNPNLYWYRQAAGRGLQLLFYSVGIGQISSEVPQNLSASRPQDRQFILSSKKLLLSDSGFYLCAWSRDRDTEAFFGQGTRLTVV.

This clonotype was recorded many times. The V and J genes are TRBV30 and TRBJ2-7; the match to TRBD1 covers 7 bases. Germline V lookup: CDR1 GTSNPN, CDR2 SVGIG (reference sequence). The ends lost 4 bases at V and 3 bases at J; junction bases unmatched: 9. The CDR3 sequence is 14 residues long. CDR3 protein: CAWIPPGQFYEQYF. As DNA, the CDR3 is TGTGCCTGGATCCCCCCGGGACAGTTCTACGAGCAGTACTTC. Variable domain in full (rest from reference TRBV30 and TRBJ2-7): SQTIHQWPATLVQPVGSPLSLECTVEGTSNPNLYWYRQAAGRGLQLLFYSVGIGQISSEVPQNLSASRPQDRQFILSSKKLLLSDSGFYLCAWIPPGQFYEQYFGPGTRLTVT.

A remark on this clonotype: One base away lies a much larger clone, so this may be a sequencing read error. The CDR3 end shows no conserved phenylalanine or tryptophan, and so a read error is likely. V gene TRBV5-1 combines with J gene TRBJ2-7, with 7 bases aligning to TRBD2. V was pared by 3 bases and J by 3 bases, with 6 bases of the junction left unmatched. This CDR3 region has 14 residues. Germline CDR1 is SGHRS and CDR2 is YFSETQ. CDR3 in DNA: TGCGCCAGCAGCTCAGCGGGATTGGGCTACGAGCAGTACCTC. It is translated as CASSSAGLGYEQYL.

Many counts were recorded for this clonotype. This rearrangement joins TRBV24-1 to TRBJ1-2, with TRBD1 as a possible D gene (5 bases). Looked up from germline, CDR1 is KGHDR and CDR2 is SFDVKD. The CDR3 totals 12 residues. V was clipped by 5 bases and J by 4 bases, with 7 bases between them. The chain's CDR3 is CATSGGSYGYTF. The CDR3 DNA follows: TGTGCCACCAGTGGGGGGTCCTATGGCTACACCTTC.

The rearrangement uses TRBV6-5 and TRBJ2-1; 7 bases are a match to TRBD2. The ends lost 2 bases at V and 2 bases at J; junction bases unmatched: 6. CDR1 and CDR2 (germline): MNHEY, SVGAGI. The CDR3 is 16 residues long. The CDR3 here is CASSYLGGGPYNEQFF. CDR3 DNA: TGTGCCAGCAGTTACCTTGGCGGGGGACCCTACAATGAGCAGTTCTTC.

V usage is TRBV2 and J usage is TRBJ1-1; D might be TRBD1 (5 bases). Trimming took 2 bases from V and 2 from J, leaving 15 bases between them. CDR3 length: 16 residues. Germline assignment: CDR1 SNHLY and CDR2 FYNNEI. This CDR3 is CASSESTGTVNTEAFF. In nucleotides, the CDR3 is TGTGCCAGCAGTGAAAGCACCGGGACTGTTAACACTGAAGCTTTCTTT.

V usage is TRBV12-5 and J usage is TRBJ2-1; D gene ambiguous. Trimming removed 2 bases from V and 2 bases from J, with 1 base in between. CDR3 length: 12 amino acids. CDR1 LGHNT and CDR2 FRNRAP come from the germline V gene. Written as DNA, the CDR3 is TGTGCTAGTGGTTTGCCCTACAATGAGCAGTTCTTC. Amino acids: CASGLPYNEQFF.

The chain combines TRBV10-3 with TRBJ2-7; TRBD2 is a possible D gene (6 bases). Germline V gene data show CDR1 as ENHRY and CDR2 as SYGVKD. Trimming removed 10 bases from V and 0 bases from J, with 37 bases in between. The CDR3 has 21 residues. CDR3 loop: CASSPRGNSGSGEAASYEQYF. CDR3 bases: TGTGCCAGCTCACCACGGGGGAACTCGGGCTCGGGGGAGGCCGCCTCCTACGAGCAGTACTTC.